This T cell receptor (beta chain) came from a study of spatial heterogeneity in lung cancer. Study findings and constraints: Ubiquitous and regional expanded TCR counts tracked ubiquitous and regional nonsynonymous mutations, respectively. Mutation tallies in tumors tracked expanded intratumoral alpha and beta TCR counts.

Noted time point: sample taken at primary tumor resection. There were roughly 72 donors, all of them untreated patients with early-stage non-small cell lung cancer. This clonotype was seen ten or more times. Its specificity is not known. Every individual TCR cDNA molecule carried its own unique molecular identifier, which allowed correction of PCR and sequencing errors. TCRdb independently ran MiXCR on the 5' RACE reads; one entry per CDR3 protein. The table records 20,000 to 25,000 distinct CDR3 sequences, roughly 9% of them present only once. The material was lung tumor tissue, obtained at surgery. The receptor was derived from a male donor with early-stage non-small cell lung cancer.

Here the CDR3 reads CASRSGLAGGNEQYF. As DNA, the CDR3 is TGTGCCTCCAGGTCGGGGCTAGCGGGTGGAAACGAGCAGTACTTC. This chain joins TRBV28 and TRBJ2-7; TRBD2 matches at 8 bases. The junction had 17 bases not matched to a gene; V was cut back by 11 bases and J by 5 bases. The CDR3 runs to 15 residues. Germline loops: CDR1 MDHEN, CDR2 SYDVKM. The whole variable domain, remainder taken from reference TRBV28 and TRBJ2-7, is DVKVTQSSRYLVKRTGEKVFLECVQDMDHENMFWYRQDPGLGLRLIYFSYDVKMKEKGDIPEGYSVSREKKERFSLILESASTNQTSMYLCASRSGLAGGNEQYFGPGTRLTVT.